This TCR beta chain was observed in a study of blood T cell repertoires in COVID-19. About the study: COVID-19 samples collected from the United States, Italy and Spain covered acute and convalescent phases. PBMCs, B-cell-depleted T cells, or T cells were the source of the cDNA or gDNA that made up the material.

Per the authors' pipeline: Counts of nucleated cells, estimated from reference gene primer amplification, were obtained. Repertoires were generated with immunoSEQ multiplex PCR, while TCRdb's copy carries only in-frame clones and drops some. V and J calls and clone size are those listed in that table; D and trimming were worked out from the DNA. The sample lists around 150,000 clones, roughly nine tenths occurring once. Germline CDR1 reads SGHDT; CDR2 reads YYEEEE. V shed 4 bases and J 6 bases; nucleotides not matched to a gene: 5. CDR3 length: 13 residues. The chain employs TRBV5-6 and TRBJ1-2; 8 positions agree with TRBD1. The material sequenced was peripheral blood. The source is a human donor in a cohort sampled during active COVID-19. CDR3 bases: TGTGCCAGCAGCCCGGACAGGGCTGATGGCTACACCTTC. It is translated as CASSPDRADGYTF. The full variable domain, rest sourced from reference TRBV5-6 and TRBJ1-2, is DAGVTQSPTHLIKTRGQQVTLRCSPKSGHDTVSWYQQALGQGPQFIFQYYEEEERQRGNFPDRFSGHQFPNYSSELNVNALLLGDSALYLCASSPDRADGYTFGSGTRLTVV.